The 24 T cell receptor beta chains below come from one sample, sequenced in a study of T cell responses to AZD1222 COVID-19 vaccine (dated by TCRdb to the early 2020s). The time point tag for this specimen amounts to: about 28 days (+/-7) after the second vaccine dose. Library creation used the immunoSEQ multiplex PCR assay. Entries here come from immuneACCESS through TCRdb and include only in-frame sequences with V and J called. Some clones fail to appear in such tables; in the studies checked, an unresolved V gene covers under half of the shortfall, and the cause of the remainder is unknown. Here the sample has roughly 120,000 clones; about 91% occur a single time. More than 1.5% of the sample is in the top ten clones. Sequencing used peripheral blood, obtained 28 days after the second AZD1222 dose. The origin of the receptors is an adult who received the AZD1222 COVID-19 vaccine.

The table lists this clone with a count of one. The chain has TRBV2 and TRBJ1-6; 8 bases line up with TRBD1. Germline CDR1 SNHLY, CDR2 FYNNEI. With V trimmed by 10 bases and J by 1 base, 6 bases remained unmatched. This CDR3 is built from 15 residues. CDR3 sequence (DNA): TGTGCCACATCGTGGACAGGGTCCTATAATTCACCCCTCCACTTT. It yields the protein CATSWTGSYNSPLHF.

The V and J genes are TRBV7-9 and TRBJ2-5; the D gene is possibly TRBD1 (5 bases). The CDR3 is 15 residues long. Per germline, CDR1 SEHNR and CDR2 FQNEAQ (reference sequence). Trimming stripped 0 bases from V and 2 bases from J, with 10 bases between. CDR3: CASSLAWGSQETQYF. DNA for the CDR3: TGTGCCAGCAGCTTAGCCTGGGGCAGTCAAGAGACCCAGTACTTC.

This chain links TRBV19 with TRBJ1-1, with D hard to call. CDR1 is LNHDA and CDR2 is SQIVND in the germline V gene (reference sequence). The V end was cut by 7 bases, the J end by 0 bases, with 12 bases between. CDR3 size: 14 residues. As DNA, the CDR3 is TGTGCCAGTACCCCGGGCTACTTGAACACTGAAGCTTTCTTT. This translates into CASTPGYLNTEAFF. The full variable domain, in which reference TRBV19 and TRBJ1-1 provide the parts outside the CDR3, is DGGITQSPKYLFRKEGQNVTLSCEQNLNHDAMYWYRQDPGQGLRLIYYSQIVNDFQKGDIAEGYSVSREKKESFPLTVTSAQKNPTAFYLCASTPGYLNTEAFFGQGTRLTVV.

The chain carries TRBV7-2 and TRBJ1-5, with D perhaps matching TRBD1 (6 bases). The CDR3 runs 14 residues. The germline V gene encodes CDR1 SGHTA and CDR2 FQGNSA. V lost 5 bases and J 6 bases, leaving 14 bases between the germline ends. This CDR3 reads CASSQGQGRQPQHF. The CDR3 bases are TGTGCCAGCAGCCAGGGGCAGGGACGTCAGCCCCAGCATTTT.

This clone was counted between two and nine times. The rearrangement uses TRBV6-4 and TRBJ2-2; maybe TRBD2 (7 bases). The CDR3 spans 17 residues. The ends were cut back, 0 bases at V and 3 bases at J, with 14 bases in the middle. CDR1 is MRHNA, CDR2 SNTAGT, per germline. The CDR3 spells CASSDSSREGDTGELFF. DNA of the CDR3: TGTGCCAGCAGTGACTCGAGCAGGGAGGGGGACACCGGGGAGCTGTTTTTT.

CDR3 residues: CASSLASMTNEAFF. DNA for the CDR3: TGTGCCAGCAGCTTAGCCAGCATGACAAATGAAGCTTTCTTT. This sequence joins TRBV11-2 and TRBJ1-1; D remains ambiguous. Germline values: CDR1 SGHAT, CDR2 FQNNGV. The CDR3 is 14 residues long. Trimming left V 1 base short and J 7 bases short, with 13 bases between.

The chain combines TRBV19 with TRBJ2-1, with D maybe TRBD1 (5 bases). This CDR3 region has 15 residues. Germline V gene data show CDR1 as LNHDA and CDR2 as SQIVND (reference sequence). V was shortened by 1 base and J by 4 bases, with 11 bases between the two germline ends. CDR3 sequence: CASSIVKGLYNEQFF. The CDR3 nucleotides are TGTGCCAGTAGTATAGTAAAGGGGCTATACAATGAGCAGTTCTTC.

V usage is TRBV7-9 and J usage is TRBJ1-2, with 11 bases that match TRBD1. The V and J ends lost 1 base and 2 bases, in that order; junction bases with no gene match: 0. The CDR3 loop spans 15 amino acids. Looked up from germline, CDR1 is SEHNR and CDR2 is FQNEAQ (reference sequence). The CDR3 reads CASSLGTGGNYGYTF. The CDR3 nucleotides are TGTGCCAGCAGCTTAGGGACAGGGGGCAACTATGGCTACACCTTC.

The chain joins TRBV4-1 to TRBJ1-5; D is unclear. V was cut by 1 base and J by 6 bases, with 10 bases left in between. The CDR3 consists of 14 residues. CDR1 and CDR2 (germline): MGHRA, YSYEKL. This CDR3 reads CASSQGVKGQPQHF. CDR3 nucleotides: TGCGCCAGCAGCCAAGGGGTTAAGGGTCAGCCCCAGCATTTT.

This rearrangement joins TRBV15 to TRBJ1-3; D gene unclear. Germline V gene lookup returns CDR1 LNHNV and CDR2 YYDKDF (reference sequence). V was pared by 2 bases and J by 0 bases, with 8 bases between. The CDR3 loop spans 15 amino acids. The CDR3 spells CATSRIGNSGNTIYF. Here the CDR3 DNA reads TGTGCCACCAGCAGAATAGGGAACTCTGGAAACACCATATATTTT.

V gene TRBV28 combines with J gene TRBJ2-2; D is uncertain. CDR1 and CDR2 (germline): MDHEN, SYDVKM. This CDR3 has 14 amino acids. Trimming removed 2 bases at V and 4 bases at J, with 8 bases between. The CDR3 DNA is TGTGCCAGCAGTTTAAAACACAGCACCGGGGAGCTGTTTTTT. Encoded protein: CASSLKHSTGELFF.

This chain uses TRBV9 with TRBJ2-2, with D uncertain. CDR1 is SGDLS, CDR2 YYNGEE, per germline. V was trimmed by 2 bases and J by 0 bases, leaving 5 bases between them. This CDR3 has 14 amino acids. CDR3 DNA: TGTGCCAGCAGCGTTAACTCGAACACCGGGGAGCTGTTTTTT. Translated, it gives CASSVNSNTGELFF.

The genes are TRBV28 and TRBJ1-5; D call uncertain. CDR1 MDHEN and CDR2 SYDVKM come from the germline V gene. The CDR3 loop spans 12 amino acids. Trimming took 6 bases from V and 5 from J, leaving 8 bases between them. CDR3 DNA sequence: TGTGCCAGCAGCCAGGCTGATCAGCCCCAGCATTTT. Its translation: CASSQADQPQHF.

In this sample, this clone turned up a few times. The rearrangement joins TRBV6-6 to TRBJ1-1, with 7 bases aligning to TRBD1. CDR1 and CDR2 from the germline V gene are MNHNY and SVGAGI (reference sequence). Germline trimming cut 0 bases from V and 4 bases from J; bases unmatched to any gene: 8. This CDR3 spans 16 amino acids. The CDR3 region is CASSYSKGARATEAFF. CDR3 in DNA: TGTGCCAGCAGTTACTCAAAGGGGGCGCGGGCCACTGAAGCTTTCTTT.

This chain uses TRBV6-2 or TRBV6-3 with TRBJ1-1; D is undetermined. Germline V CDR1 and CDR2: MNHEY, SVGEGT. The CDR3 length is 12 residues. Trimming took off 5 bases at V and 5 bases at J, with 9 bases between the two ends. The CDR3 reads CASSGRSTEAFF. The DNA for the CDR3 is TGTGCCAGCAGTGGACGATCTACTGAAGCTTTCTTT.

The gene calls are TRBV4-2 and TRBJ2-7, with D tentatively TRBD1 (6 bases). CDR1 is LGHNA, CDR2 YNFKEQ, per germline. This CDR3 contains 15 residues. V shed 0 bases and J shed 1 base, with 10 bases lying between them. CDR3 in amino acids: CASSQDPDRSYEQYF. As DNA, the CDR3 is TGTGCCAGCAGCCAAGATCCGGACAGATCCTACGAGCAGTACTTC.

The chain recombines TRBV7-6 with TRBJ2-3; no clear D. The CDR3 is 16 amino acids. V lost 2 bases and J 0 bases, leaving 12 bases between the germline ends. Per germline, CDR1 SGHVS and CDR2 FNYEAQ. DNA of the CDR3: TGTGCCAGCAGCTTATCGTCCCAATCTAGCACAGATACGCAGTATTTT. It specifies CASSLSSQSSTDTQYF.

J is TRBJ1-1 and V is TRBV13; 9 bases map to TRBD1. V lost 5 bases to trimming and J lost 4 bases; unmatched junction nucleotides: 8. CDR3 length: 15 residues. Germline V gene lookup returns CDR1 PRHDT and CDR2 FYEKMQ (reference sequence). This CDR3 reads CASSDRGEGATEAFF. For the CDR3, the DNA is TGTGCCAGCAGCGACAGGGGGGAGGGGGCCACTGAAGCTTTCTTT.

The chain links TRBV28 to TRBJ1-2, with D perhaps TRBD1 (6 bases). Trimming removed 6 bases at V and 1 base at J, with 15 bases between. This CDR3 is 15 amino acids long. CDR1 and CDR2 (germline): MDHEN, SYDVKM. CDR3 amino acids: CASSPAGTNNYGYTF. Here the CDR3 DNA reads TGTGCCAGCAGCCCAGCAGGGACAAATAACTATGGCTACACCTTC.

V and J are TRBV3-1 (or the pseudogene TRBV3-2) and TRBJ2-3; 7 nucleotides align to TRBD2. Germline V gene data show CDR1 as LGHDT and CDR2 as YNNKEL (reference sequence). V was pared by 2 bases and J by 2 bases, with 1 base of the junction left unmatched. This CDR3 contains 14 residues. CDR3 sequence (DNA): TGTGCCAGCAGCCAACTAGCGGACACAGATACGCAGTATTTT. Its translation is CASSQLADTDTQYF.

V and J are TRBV5-1 and TRBJ2-6, with 7 bases fitting TRBD1. The CDR3 totals 17 residues. Looked up from germline, CDR1 is SGHRS and CDR2 is YFSETQ. After removal of 6 bases from V and 0 bases from J, the junction contained 9 bases not matched to a gene. CDR3 amino acids: CASTGQPPNSGANVLTF. The CDR3 region has the DNA TGCGCCAGCACGGGACAGCCTCCAAACTCTGGGGCCAACGTCCTGACTTTC.

The gene calls are TRBV2 and TRBJ2-1; D may be TRBD2 (6 bases). The V end was cut by 10 bases, the J end by 4 bases, with 14 bases between. This CDR3 is built from 13 residues. Germline values: CDR1 SNHLY, CDR2 FYNNEI. The CDR3 loop is CATGVDSYNEQFF. The CDR3 DNA sequence: TGTGCCACGGGGGTGGACTCTTACAATGAGCAGTTCTTC.

The J gene is TRBJ2-1, the V gene TRBV5-1; 11 positions match TRBD1. Germline V gene data show CDR1 as SGHRS and CDR2 as YFSETQ. The CDR3 extends over 16 amino acids. The ends lost 4 bases at V and 15 bases at J; junction bases unmatched: 18. The CDR3 region has the DNA TGCGCCAGCAGCGAACCCCCGGGACAGGGGGGACTCTGGGGGTTCTTC. This gives the protein CASSEPPGQGGLWGFF.

The chain joins TRBV13 to TRBJ2-7, with TRBD1 matching over 8 bases. Germline assignment: CDR1 PRHDT and CDR2 FYEKMQ (reference sequence). This CDR3 spans 13 amino acids. Unmatched junction bases numbered 4, after V lost 6 bases and J lost 3 bases. The CDR3 sequence is CASSYDRGYEQYF. The CDR3, as DNA: TGTGCCAGCAGTTACGACAGGGGCTACGAGCAGTACTTC.